This paragraph reports one T cell receptor beta chain. As originally analysed: Amplification of reference gene primers was used by the study to estimate nucleated cell counts. TCRdb keeps only in-frame clones here, not all; method: immunoSEQ multiplex PCR. D and trimming were read from the DNA, whereas the V and J calls and clone size are those reported in that table. This table has about 130,000 clones, about four fifths appearing once. Trimming took off 3 bases at V and 3 bases at J, with 9 bases between the two ends. Germline loops: CDR1 MRHNA, CDR2 SNTAGT. The CDR3 runs 14 residues. The data originate from a study of blood T cell repertoires in COVID-19. On the study more broadly: Collection of acute and convalescent COVID-19 samples took place in the United States, Italy and Spain.

This TCR was recovered from a man in his sixties with acute or convalescent COVID-19. This rearrangement joins TRBV6-4 to TRBJ2-1; no definite D call. The sequenced sample was peripheral blood. CDR3 region: CASSEEILYNEQFF. The CDR3 nucleotides are TGTGCCAGCAGTGAAGAGATTCTCTACAATGAGCAGTTCTTC.